This is a list of T cell receptor beta chains from one sample in a study of T-cell memory formation after mild COVID-19. Via MiXCR, TCRdb re-called the 5' RACE reads, giving one row per CDR3 protein. The sample contains about 410,000 distinct CDR3 sequences, more than 15% of which appear only once. The sequenced material came from PBMCs or a T cell subset sorted from them (not recorded which). These receptors were obtained from a man between 18 and 35 years old who had mild COVID-19 (a few samples of this study predate the infection). Cell type and time point are not known. CDR3s include the opening cysteine and the closing phenylalanine or tryptophan. The order of the fields is D gene, V gene, clone size, J gene, CDR3 DNA, CDR3 protein. The D gene is left open where the match is weak. Clone size is not always given. Where it is, it says once, few, many or a class for expanded clones.

d_call: TRBD2; v_call: TRBV5-4; clone_size: few; j_call: TRBJ2-1; cdr3_nt: TGTGCCAGCAGCACCCCTAGCGGGGGAGGGAATGAGCAGTTCTTC; cdr3_aa: CASSTPSGGGNEQFF
d_call: -; v_call: TRBV12-3/TRBV12-4; clone_size: -; j_call: TRBJ1-2; cdr3_nt: TGTGCCAGCGTTATTACCGAGTCTCCTAACTATGGCTACACCTTC; cdr3_aa: CASVITESPNYGYTF
d_call: -; v_call: TRBV11-2; clone_size: -; j_call: TRBJ1-1; cdr3_nt: TGTGCCAGCAGTCCGGACGGTATACATGAAGCTTTCTTT; cdr3_aa: CASSPDGIHEAFF
d_call: -; v_call: TRBV14; clone_size: -; j_call: TRBJ2-3; cdr3_nt: TGTGCCAGCAGCCATGGTGGCATCACAGATACGCAGTATTTT; cdr3_aa: CASSHGGITDTQYF
d_call: -; v_call: TRBV2; clone_size: few; j_call: TRBJ2-5; cdr3_nt: TGTGCCAGCAGCCAAGGCTCCAGGCAAGAGACCCAGTACTTC; cdr3_aa: CASSQGSRQETQYF
d_call: TRBD1; v_call: TRBV11-2; clone_size: many; j_call: TRBJ2-2; cdr3_nt: TGTGCCAGCAGCGGTACAGGGGCCTACACCGGGGAGCTGTTTTTT; cdr3_aa: CASSGTGAYTGELFF
d_call: -; v_call: TRBV5-4; clone_size: -; j_call: TRBJ2-1; cdr3_nt: TGTGCCAGCAGCTTGGTAAATAATGAGCAGTTCTTC; cdr3_aa: CASSLVNNEQFF
d_call: -; v_call: TRBV30; clone_size: few; j_call: TRBJ2-7; cdr3_nt: TGTGCCTGGAACCGGGGGGCCCTATACGAGCAGTACTTC; cdr3_aa: CAWNRGALYEQYF
d_call: TRBD2; v_call: TRBV11-2; clone_size: few; j_call: TRBJ2-3; cdr3_nt: TGTGCCAGCAGCTTAGGTCGGGGGAGGGGAACAGATACGCAGTATTTT; cdr3_aa: CASSLGRGRGTDTQYF
d_call: -; v_call: TRBV5-6; clone_size: -; j_call: TRBJ2-5; cdr3_nt: TGTGCCAGCGGCTTGGATGCGGATTGGTACCAAGAGACCCAGTACTTC; cdr3_aa: CASGLDADWYQETQYF
d_call: TRBD1; v_call: TRBV6-6; clone_size: -; j_call: TRBJ1-1; cdr3_nt: TGTGCCAGCAGGAAGCCGGGACAGCAACTTGAAGCTTTCTTT; cdr3_aa: CASRKPGQQLEAFF
d_call: -; v_call: TRBV19; clone_size: few; j_call: TRBJ1-1; cdr3_nt: TGTGCCAGTAGTGCCGGATGGACTGAAGCTTTCTTT; cdr3_aa: CASSAGWTEAFF
d_call: -; v_call: TRBV12-3/TRBV12-4; clone_size: -; j_call: TRBJ1-1; cdr3_nt: TGTGCCATCCTCCGGGCTTTGGGTGGCACTGAAGCTTTCTTT; cdr3_aa: CAILRALGGTEAFF
d_call: TRBD1; v_call: TRBV29-1; clone_size: few; j_call: TRBJ1-1; cdr3_nt: TGCAGCGTTGACGACAGGGGATCTGAAGCTTTCTTT; cdr3_aa: CSVDDRGSEAFF
d_call: TRBD1; v_call: TRBV5-1; clone_size: -; j_call: TRBJ2-3; cdr3_nt: TGCGCCAGCAGCTTGAGGGGGCATCGTACAGATACGCAGTATTTT; cdr3_aa: CASSLRGHRTDTQYF
d_call: -; v_call: TRBV2; clone_size: -; j_call: TRBJ2-5; cdr3_nt: TGTGCCAGCAGACGGGGGGCCCAAGAGACCCAGTACTTC; cdr3_aa: CASRRGAQETQYF
d_call: -; v_call: TRBV12-3/TRBV12-4; clone_size: few; j_call: TRBJ1-2; cdr3_nt: TGTGCCAGCAGCCCGGGGGGTTGGGGTGGCTACACCTTC; cdr3_aa: CASSPGGWGGYTF
d_call: TRBD2; v_call: TRBV7-2; clone_size: many; j_call: TRBJ2-3; cdr3_nt: TGTGCCAGCAGCAACAGCGGGGGGGCCGGAGATACGCAGTATTTT; cdr3_aa: CASSNSGGAGDTQYF
d_call: -; v_call: TRBV12-3/TRBV12-4; clone_size: -; j_call: TRBJ1-1; cdr3_nt: TGTGCCAGCACTCTTATGGCGGGCCACACTGAAGCTTTCTTT; cdr3_aa: CASTLMAGHTEAFF
d_call: -; v_call: TRBV12-3/TRBV12-4; clone_size: many; j_call: TRBJ2-3; cdr3_nt: TGTGCCAGCAGCCCAAACTTAGATACGCAGTATTTT; cdr3_aa: CASSPNLDTQYF
d_call: -; v_call: TRBV4-1; clone_size: -; j_call: TRBJ2-5; cdr3_nt: TGCGCCAGCACTCGGACCCCCGGGGAGACCCAGTACTTC; cdr3_aa: CASTRTPGETQYF
d_call: -; v_call: TRBV7-9; clone_size: few; j_call: TRBJ2-3; cdr3_nt: TGTGCCAGCGACCAGGGAGTGCAAGGCACAGATACGCAGTATTTT; cdr3_aa: CASDQGVQGTDTQYF
d_call: -; v_call: TRBV6-2/TRBV6-3; clone_size: few; j_call: TRBJ2-7; cdr3_nt: TGTGCCAGCAATCCCTCGACCAACTACGAGCAGTACTTC; cdr3_aa: CASNPSTNYEQYF
d_call: -; v_call: TRBV28; clone_size: few; j_call: TRBJ2-5; cdr3_nt: TGTGCCATACAAAATGGACCCTTGGAGGAGACCCAGTACTTC; cdr3_aa: CAIQNGPLEETQYF
d_call: TRBD2; v_call: TRBV27; clone_size: few; j_call: TRBJ2-6; cdr3_nt: TGTGCCAGCAGTTTGATCGGACTAGCGGTAGACTCTGGGGCCAACGTCCTGACTTTC; cdr3_aa: CASSLIGLAVDSGANVLTF
d_call: TRBD1; v_call: TRBV2; clone_size: few; j_call: TRBJ2-3; cdr3_nt: TGTGCCAGCAGAAGACGGGGACAGTTGTCTAGCACAGATACGCAGTATTTT; cdr3_aa: CASRRRGQLSSTDTQYF
d_call: TRBD1; v_call: TRBV5-4; clone_size: -; j_call: TRBJ1-1; cdr3_nt: TGTGCCAGCAGCTCCCGGGACAGGGGAAGGGAAGCTTTCTTT; cdr3_aa: CASSSRDRGREAFF
d_call: TRBD2; v_call: TRBV12-3/TRBV12-4; clone_size: -; j_call: TRBJ2-3; cdr3_nt: TGTGCCAGCAGTTCAACGGGGGGTTCCACAGATACGCAGTATTTT; cdr3_aa: CASSSTGGSTDTQYF
d_call: -; v_call: TRBV19; clone_size: -; j_call: TRBJ1-5; cdr3_nt: TGTGCCAGCCAACGAGGGTCAAGGAGCAATCAGCCCCAGCATTTT; cdr3_aa: CASQRGSRSNQPQHF
d_call: -; v_call: TRBV7-2; clone_size: -; j_call: TRBJ1-2; cdr3_nt: TGTGCCAGCAGCTCGATAGACAGACTCTATGGCTACACCTTC; cdr3_aa: CASSSIDRLYGYTF
d_call: -; v_call: TRBV7-2; clone_size: few; j_call: TRBJ2-7; cdr3_nt: TGTGCCAGCAGCTTTCTTTCCGAGCAGTACTTC; cdr3_aa: CASSFLSEQYF
d_call: -; v_call: TRBV7-2; clone_size: -; j_call: TRBJ2-5; cdr3_nt: TGTGCCAGCAGCCTACTGGGAGGGGGGGGCGTGATGGAGACCCAGTACTTC; cdr3_aa: CASSLLGGGGVMETQYF
d_call: -; v_call: TRBV4-2; clone_size: -; j_call: TRBJ2-3; cdr3_nt: TGTGCCAGCAGCCAAGAGCGAGCTACTAGCACAGATACGCAGTATTTT; cdr3_aa: CASSQERATSTDTQYF
d_call: TRBD2; v_call: TRBV10-1; clone_size: few; j_call: TRBJ2-2; cdr3_nt: TGCGCCAGCAGCGCTCTAGCGGGGGGTCCCGGGGAGCTGTTTTTT; cdr3_aa: CASSALAGGPGELFF
d_call: TRBD1; v_call: TRBV4-1; clone_size: few; j_call: TRBJ1-5; cdr3_nt: TGCGCCAGCAGCCAAGATAGAGAGACAGGGGTAGGCAATCAGCCCCAGCATTTT; cdr3_aa: CASSQDRETGVGNQPQHF
d_call: -; v_call: TRBV12-3/TRBV12-4; clone_size: -; j_call: TRBJ1-1; cdr3_nt: TGTGCCAGCAGGCTATCGACAGCCCGGGCTTTCTTT; cdr3_aa: CASRLSTARAFF
d_call: -; v_call: TRBV29-1; clone_size: -; j_call: TRBJ2-7; cdr3_nt: TGCAGCGTTGTTAGCAGGGCCGAGCAGTACTTC; cdr3_aa: CSVVSRAEQYF